The clone carrying this T cell receptor (beta chain) was seen only once. Sequenced by immunoSEQ multiplex PCR; TCRdb stores in-frame clones only, minus some. The table records 350,000 to 500,000 clones, 89% of them present only once. Trimming took 3 bases from V and 0 from J, leaving 9 bases between them. Germline CDR1 is SEHNR and CDR2 is FQNEAQ (reference sequence). This CDR3 has 15 amino acids. The record originates from a study of Ad26.COV2.S vaccination and SARS-CoV-2 variants. The overall study: Of the COV1001 trial arms, the Ad26.COV2.S arm included the donor. Ad26.COV2.S shots went into the muscle once or twice, 56 days apart.

Noted treatment: over 15 received Ad26.COV2.S at low or high dose, single or two shots; five or six received placebo; per-sample allocation not given. Specimens were obtained on day 63 following the first vaccine or placebo injection. This person who donated was an adult of 18-55 years in Boston. This chain uses TRBV7-9 with TRBJ1-3; D is unresolved. This TCR came from a person aged 18-65 years who received the Ad26.COV2.S COVID-19 vaccine or a placebo. Sequenced here: peripheral blood, sampled in a trial of Ad26.COV2.S vaccine versus placebo. In nucleotides, the CDR3 is TGTGCCAGCAGCTTTAGACGGGCCTCTGGAAACACCATATATTTT. Encoded protein: CASSFRRASGNTIYF.